A single sample gave rise to the 2 T cell receptor beta chains below, sequenced in a study of T cell changes during pregnancy in multiple sclerosis. TCRdb's copy holds only in-frame clones and misses some; the assay was immunoSEQ multiplex PCR. The sample lists around 68,000 clones, 90% occurring once. Specimen: peripheral blood, collected in the third trimester of pregnancy. The receptors derive from a female donor with multiple sclerosis, enrolled in a pregnancy study.

The chain joins TRBV7-2 to TRBJ2-7; 8 bases agree with TRBD1. Trimming took 5 bases from V and 0 from J; bases not matched to a gene: 9. The CDR3 extends over 16 amino acids. Germline CDR1 SGHTA, CDR2 FQGNSA. CDR3 sequence: CASSPKGQGASYEQYF. CDR3 coding DNA: TGTGCCAGCAGCCCAAAAGGGCAGGGGGCCTCCTACGAGCAGTACTTC. The variable domain in full, with the rest retrieved from reference TRBV7-2 and TRBJ2-7, is GAGVSQSPSNKVTEKGKDVELRCDPISGHTALYWYRQSLGQGLEFLIYFQGNSAPDKSGLPSDRFSAERTGGSVSTLTIQRTQQEDSAVYLCASSPKGQGASYEQYFGPGTRLTVT.

In nucleotides, the CDR3 is TGTGCCAGCTCCCCGGGCAGCGCAGGGTTTCAGTACTTC. Translation: CASSPGSAGFQYF. The chain is built from TRBV18 and TRBJ2-4; perhaps TRBD1 as D (5 bases). CDR3 length: 13 residues. Germline V lookup: CDR1 KGHSH, CDR2 LQKENI. Deletions cut 6 bases from V and 11 bases from J, with 17 bases between.